These 9 T cell receptor beta chains were sequenced from one sample in a study of T cells in Graves' hyperthyroidism and ophthalmopathy. RNA transcripts yielded amplified TCR beta CDR3 regions. Using the HTBI primer set, a first-round RT-PCR was run on the TCR CDR3. Using its own MiXCR run on the multiplex PCR reads, TCRdb lists one record per CDR3 protein. The sample contains about 580,000 distinct CDR3 sequences, about 15% of which appear only once. The sequencing sample was made of blood. The receptors were gathered from a woman younger than 45 with Graves' hyperthyroidism that later progressed to Graves' ophthalmopathy.

This chain connects TRBV7-9 to TRBJ2-5, with D tentatively TRBD1 (5 bases). The V end lost 5 bases, the J end lost 3 bases, and 13 bases lay between the germline ends. Looked up from germline, CDR1 is SEHNR and CDR2 is FQNEAQ (reference sequence). This CDR3 is 14 amino acids long. The DNA for the CDR3 is TGTGCCAGCAGCGAAGGGGTACAGGAAGAGACCCAGTACTTC. Protein sequence: CASSEGVQEETQYF.

There are many counts of this clonotype. The rearrangement uses TRBV24-1 and TRBJ2-7; unclear D gene. The CDR3 loop spans 11 amino acids. The germline V and J ends were trimmed by 4 bases and 4 bases, with 4 bases remaining between them. Germline V lookup: CDR1 KGHDR, CDR2 SFDVKD. Here the CDR3 reads CATSEGYEQYF. As DNA, the CDR3 is TGTGCCACCAGTGAGGGGTACGAGCAGTACTTC.

This clonotype came up many times. The chain couples TRBV7-9 to TRBJ2-3, with unresolved D. CDR3 size: 16 residues. CDR1 and CDR2 (germline): SEHNR, FQNEAQ (reference sequence). V was trimmed by 3 bases and J by 4 bases, leaving 17 bases between them. CDR3 DNA sequence: TGTGCCAGCAGCTTTCCGGACCGGGCGGTGCCAGATACGCAGTATTTT. Translated, it gives CASSFPDRAVPDTQYF.

There are many counts of this clonotype. The rearrangement links TRBV12-3 or TRBV12-4 to TRBJ1-1; 7 bases line up with TRBD1. This CDR3 has 14 residues. The ends lost 3 bases at V and 3 bases at J; junction bases unmatched: 4. CDR3 amino acids: CASSFKGAYTEAFF. CDR3 sequence (DNA): TGTGCCAGCAGTTTTAAGGGGGCCTACACTGAAGCTTTCTTT.

This clonotype appeared many times. CDR3 residues: CASSPEGFSSYNSPLHF. The CDR3 DNA reads as TGTGCCAGCTCACCAGAGGGATTCAGCTCCTATAATTCACCCCTCCACTTT. The chain couples TRBV18 to TRBJ1-6; no clear D gene. Germline CDR1 KGHSH, CDR2 LQKENI. V lost 2 bases and J 0 bases, leaving 11 bases between the germline ends. The CDR3 loop spans 17 amino acids.

This rearrangement joins TRBV20-1 to TRBJ1-1, with D possibly matching TRBD1 (6 bases). V dropped 6 bases and J dropped 2 bases, with 13 bases sitting between them. CDR3 size: 13 residues. Germline CDR1 is DFQATT and CDR2 is SNEGSKA (reference sequence). This chain's CDR3 is CSAGGRSNTEAFF. The CDR3 bases are TGCAGTGCCGGGGGCAGGTCTAACACTGAAGCTTTCTTT.

There are a few counts of this clonotype. This chain uses TRBV18 with TRBJ1-5, with TRBD1 matching 9 bases. The CDR3 has 14 residues. V lost 2 bases, J lost 7 bases, and 3 bases stayed unmatched. Germline V gene data show CDR1 as KGHSH and CDR2 as LQKENI. The DNA of the CDR3 is TGTGCCAGCTCACCAGACAGGGGGAAACAGCCCCAGCATTTT. This translates into CASSPDRGKQPQHF.

This clonotype was detected a few times. The chain links TRBV11-3 to TRBJ2-7; D gene ambiguous. The V gene's germline CDR1 is SGHNT and CDR2 YENEEA. The CDR3 contains 13 residues. V lost 8 bases and J lost 1, with 12 bases in between. For the CDR3, the DNA is TGTGCCAGCCAGGAGAGAGAGTCCTACGAGCAGTACTTC. Its protein product is CASQERESYEQYF.

This clonotype has a handful of counts. The V call is TRBV24-1, the J call TRBJ2-5; 7 bases align to TRBD1. Losses at the gene ends were 4 bases for V and 5 bases for J; bases not matched to a gene: 6. The CDR3 is made up of 14 amino acids. Germline lookup yields CDR1 KGHDR and CDR2 SFDVKD. CDR3 in amino acids: CATSDPGTVETQYF. CDR3 coding DNA: TGTGCCACCAGTGACCCCGGGACAGTTGAGACCCAGTACTTC.